This record concerns one T cell receptor beta chain sequence. What it binds is unknown. Trimming removed 2 bases from V and 0 bases from J, with 9 bases in between. The CDR3 is 15 amino acids. Germline CDR1 reads MNHEY; CDR2 reads SVGAGI. The data originate from a study of CD8 T cells in Susac syndrome. Study summary: There were five or six sequenced Susac syndrome patients with active disease and eight or nine in remission. Study observations and caveats: The study recognized that its TCR sequencing and HLA analysis covered a relatively small number of individuals.

RNA in amounts of roughly 0.45 to 1 ug was reverse transcribed with random hexamers. It was immunoSEQ multiplex PCR that amplified TCR beta CDR3 across 54 Vbeta and 13 Jbeta. TCRdb independently ran MiXCR on the immunoSEQ multiplex PCR reads; one entry per CDR3 protein. The table shows under 85,000 distinct CDR3 sequences, with 80% to 95% occurring only once. The receptor was derived from a human donor with Susac syndrome. The source material was CD8+ T cells from PBMCs. This chain uses TRBV6-5 with TRBJ2-3, with TRBD2 as a possible D gene (6 bases). The CDR3 loop reads CASSYRRDSTDTQYF. The CDR3 nucleotides read TGTGCCAGCAGTTACCGGCGGGATAGCACAGATACGCAGTATTTT.